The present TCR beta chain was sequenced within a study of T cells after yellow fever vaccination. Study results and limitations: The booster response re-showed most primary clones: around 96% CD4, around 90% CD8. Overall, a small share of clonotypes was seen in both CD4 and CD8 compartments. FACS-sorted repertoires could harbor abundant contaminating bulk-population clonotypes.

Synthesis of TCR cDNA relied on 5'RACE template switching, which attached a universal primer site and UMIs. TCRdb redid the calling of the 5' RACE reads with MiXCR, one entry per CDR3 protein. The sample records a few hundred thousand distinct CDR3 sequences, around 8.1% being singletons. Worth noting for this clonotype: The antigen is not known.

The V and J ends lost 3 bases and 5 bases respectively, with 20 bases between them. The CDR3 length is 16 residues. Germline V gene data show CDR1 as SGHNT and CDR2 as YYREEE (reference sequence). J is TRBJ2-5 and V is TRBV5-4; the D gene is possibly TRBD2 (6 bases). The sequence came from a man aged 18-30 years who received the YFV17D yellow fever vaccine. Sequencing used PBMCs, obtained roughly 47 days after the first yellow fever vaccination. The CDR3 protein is CASSSPAGTTRETQYF. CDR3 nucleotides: TGTGCCAGCAGCTCTCCGGCGGGGACGACACGGGAGACCCAGTACTTC.